This entry describes one T cell receptor beta chain. The data belong to a study of blood T cell repertoires in COVID-19. Donors in Cohort 3 counted as recovered after two negative PCRs, clearance, or symptom resolution. Clones were sequenced by immunoSEQ multiplex PCR, and TCRdb holds only the in-frame ones, with some missing. The sample lists roughly 400,000 clones, roughly 89% occurring once. Material for sequencing was PBMCs or T cells enriched from blood (not recorded which). The sequence was obtained from a woman between 25 and 40 years old who had recovered from COVID-19.

The CDR3 loop reads CAWSVGGGADTQYF. For the CDR3, the DNA is TGTGCCTGGAGTGTAGGCGGGGGGGCAGATACGCAGTATTTT. The V gene is TRBV30, the J gene TRBJ2-3; 9 bases line up with TRBD2. V lost 0 bases to trimming and J lost 4 bases; unmatched junction nucleotides: 2. Per the germline V gene, CDR1 is GTSNPN and CDR2 is SVGIG (reference sequence). This CDR3 region has 14 residues.